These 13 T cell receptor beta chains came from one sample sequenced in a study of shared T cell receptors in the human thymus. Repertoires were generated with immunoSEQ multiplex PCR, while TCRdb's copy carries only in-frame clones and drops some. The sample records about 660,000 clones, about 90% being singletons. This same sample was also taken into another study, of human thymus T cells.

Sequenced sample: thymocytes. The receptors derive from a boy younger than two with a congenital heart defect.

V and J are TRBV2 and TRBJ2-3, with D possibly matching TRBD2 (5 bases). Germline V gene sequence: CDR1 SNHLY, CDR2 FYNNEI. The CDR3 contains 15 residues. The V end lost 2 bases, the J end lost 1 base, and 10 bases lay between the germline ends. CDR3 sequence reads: CASSEPGVGTDTQYF. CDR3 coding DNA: TGTGCCAGCAGTGAACCCGGGGTGGGCACAGATACGCAGTATTTT.

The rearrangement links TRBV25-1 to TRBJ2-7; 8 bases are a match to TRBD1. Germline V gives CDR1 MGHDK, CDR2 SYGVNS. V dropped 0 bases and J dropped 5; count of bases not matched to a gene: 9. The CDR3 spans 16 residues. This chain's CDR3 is CASSEYDRTGNNEQYF. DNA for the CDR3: TGTGCCAGCAGTGAATATGACAGGACAGGGAACAACGAGCAGTACTTC.

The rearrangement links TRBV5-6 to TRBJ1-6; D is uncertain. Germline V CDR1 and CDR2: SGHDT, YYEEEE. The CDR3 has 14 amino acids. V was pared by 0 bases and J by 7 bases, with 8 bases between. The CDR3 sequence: CASSLGAENSPLHF. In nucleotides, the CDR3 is TGTGCCAGCAGCTTGGGGGCAGAAAATTCACCCCTCCACTTT.

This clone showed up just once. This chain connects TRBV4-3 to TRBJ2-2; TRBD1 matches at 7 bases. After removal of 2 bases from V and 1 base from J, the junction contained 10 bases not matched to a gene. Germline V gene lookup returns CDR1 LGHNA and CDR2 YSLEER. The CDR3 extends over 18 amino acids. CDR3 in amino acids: CASSQSLNRGLNTGELFF. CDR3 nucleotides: TGCGCCAGCAGCCAATCCCTTAACAGGGGCTTGAACACCGGGGAGCTGTTTTTT.

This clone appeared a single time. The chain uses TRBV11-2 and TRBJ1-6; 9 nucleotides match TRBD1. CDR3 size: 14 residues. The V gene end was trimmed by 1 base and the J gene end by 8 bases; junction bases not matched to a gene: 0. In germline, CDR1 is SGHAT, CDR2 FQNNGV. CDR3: CASSLGQGDSPLHF. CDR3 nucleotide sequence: TGTGCCAGCAGCTTAGGACAGGGGGATTCACCCCTCCACTTT.

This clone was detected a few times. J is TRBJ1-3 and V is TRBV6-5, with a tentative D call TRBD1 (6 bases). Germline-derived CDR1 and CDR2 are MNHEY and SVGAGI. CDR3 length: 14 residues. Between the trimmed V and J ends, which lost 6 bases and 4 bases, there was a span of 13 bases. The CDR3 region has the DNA TGTGCCAGCAGGTCCGGGACATCCGGAAACACCATATATTTT. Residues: CASRSGTSGNTIYF.

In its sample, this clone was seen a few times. The CDR3 bases are TGTGCCAGCTCACCACCGGCGGGACTAGCGGGACGAACCGGGGAGCTGTTTTTT. Protein: CASSPPAGLAGRTGELFF. The chain links TRBV18 to TRBJ2-2, with 13 bases lining up with TRBD2. The germline CDR1 and CDR2 sequences are KGHSH and LQKENI. J gave up 5 bases and V 0 bases, and 6 bases lay outside the gene matches. The CDR3 totals 18 residues.

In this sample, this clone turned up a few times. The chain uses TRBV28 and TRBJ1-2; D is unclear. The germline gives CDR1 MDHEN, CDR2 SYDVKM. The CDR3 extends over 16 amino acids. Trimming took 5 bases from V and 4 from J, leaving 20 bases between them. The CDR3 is CASSPIEGREVYGYTF. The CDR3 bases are TGTGCCAGCAGTCCCATAGAAGGTCGGGAGGTCTATGGCTACACCTTC.

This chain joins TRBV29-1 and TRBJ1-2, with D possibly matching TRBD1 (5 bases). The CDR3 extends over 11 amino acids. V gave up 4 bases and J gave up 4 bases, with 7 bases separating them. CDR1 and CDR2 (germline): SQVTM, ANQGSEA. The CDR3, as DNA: TGCAGCGTTGCAGGGCTCTATGGCTACACCTTC. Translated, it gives CSVAGLYGYTF.

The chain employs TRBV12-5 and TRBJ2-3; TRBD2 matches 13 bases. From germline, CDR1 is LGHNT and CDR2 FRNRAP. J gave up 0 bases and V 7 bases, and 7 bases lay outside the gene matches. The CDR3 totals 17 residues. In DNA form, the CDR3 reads TGTGCTAGTGTTCCCCCGGGACTAGCGGGAAGCACAGATACGCAGTATTTT. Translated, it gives CASVPPGLAGSTDTQYF.

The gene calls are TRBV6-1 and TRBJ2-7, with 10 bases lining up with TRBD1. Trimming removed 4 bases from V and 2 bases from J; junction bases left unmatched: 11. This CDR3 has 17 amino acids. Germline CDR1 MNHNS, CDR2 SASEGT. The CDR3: CASSGWGQGTGAYEQYF. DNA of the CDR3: TGTGCCAGCAGTGGATGGGGACAGGGGACAGGAGCCTACGAGCAGTACTTC.

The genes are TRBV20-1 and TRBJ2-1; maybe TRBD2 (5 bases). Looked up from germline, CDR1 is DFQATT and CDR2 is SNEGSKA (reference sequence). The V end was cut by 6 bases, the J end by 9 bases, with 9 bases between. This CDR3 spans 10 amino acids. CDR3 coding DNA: TGCAGTGCCCCCCGGGGTGAGCAGTTCTTC. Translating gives CSAPRGEQFF.

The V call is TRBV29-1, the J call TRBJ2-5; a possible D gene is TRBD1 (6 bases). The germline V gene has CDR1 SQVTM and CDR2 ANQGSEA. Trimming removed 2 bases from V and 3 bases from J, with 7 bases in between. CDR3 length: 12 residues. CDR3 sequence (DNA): TGCAGCGTTGAAAGGGGGAAAGAGACCCAGTACTTC. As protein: CSVERGKETQYF. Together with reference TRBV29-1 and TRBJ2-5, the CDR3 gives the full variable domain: SAVISQKPSRDICQRGTSLTIQCQVDSQVTMMFWYRQQPGQSLTLIATANQGSEATYESGFVIDKFPISRPNLTFSTLTVSNMSPEDSSIYLCSVERGKETQYFGPGTRLLVL.